This T cell receptor (beta chain) was obtained from a study of tumor-infiltrating lymphocytes in oesophageal squamous cell carcinoma. There are 16 residues in the CDR3. Germline-derived CDR1 and CDR2 are SGHTA and FQGTGA. The ends were cut back, 5 bases at V and 7 bases at J, with 24 bases in the middle. In its sample, this clonotype was seen many times. MiXCR, run by TCRdb on the PCR reads, gives a single entry per CDR3 protein. The sample lists roughly 16,000 distinct CDR3 sequences; about 46% were seen once. The source of this sequence is a male donor with esophageal squamous cell carcinoma. The rearrangement joins TRBV7-3 to TRBJ2-7; D may be TRBD2 (6 bases). Sequenced material: esophageal tumor tissue. The CDR3 loop reads CASSLLGGVSYNEQYF. The CDR3 DNA is TGTGCCAGCAGCCTACTGGGCGGGGTGTCCTACAATGAGCAGTACTTC.